This is a list of T cell receptor beta chains from one sample in a study of T cell responses to AZD1222 COVID-19 vaccine. Method: immunoSEQ multiplex PCR; TCRdb's copy keeps in-frame clones and lacks some. The profile shows approximately 140,000 clones, about 90% of them singletons. The material sequenced was peripheral blood, taken on day 0 of AZD1222 vaccination. Receptor source: an adult in good health. Both conserved end residues are part of each CDR3. D genes are given only for firm matches. Size is omitted from some rows. Given values are once, few, many or a class for expanded clones.

TRBJ2-1,-,-,TRBV6-2/TRBV6-3,TGTGCCAGCAGCCCCGGAACGGGGTCGTATCTCTTCCCAAGCCGGTTCTTC,CASSPGTGSYLFPSRFF
TRBJ2-7,once,TRBD1,TRBV2,TGTGCCAGCCGAAGGCCAACAGGGGAATTTCGTTGGGAGCAGTACTTC,CASRRPTGEFRWEQYF
TRBJ1-2,-,-,TRBV4-1,TGCGCCAGCAGCTCTTACTATGGCTACACCTTC,CASSSYYGYTF
TRBJ2-2,-,TRBD1,TRBV5-4,TGTGCCAGCAGCTATGGACAGGGACACACCGGGGAGCTGTTTTTT,CASSYGQGHTGELFF
TRBJ1-1,-,TRBD1,TRBV18,TGTGCCAGCGGAAGGACAGGTGGATTCTCTGAAGCTTTCTTT,CASGRTGGFSEAFF
TRBJ1-3,-,-,TRBV5-6,TGTGCCAGCAGCTTTTCTGGAAACACCATATATTTT,CASSFSGNTIYF
TRBJ2-5,-,-,TRBV7-3,TGTGCCAGCAGCTTAAATCATGGGTGGTTGGAGACCCAGTACTTC,CASSLNHGWLETQYF
TRBJ1-5,once,-,TRBV19,TGTGCCAGTAGTCTGCGAGAGGGGCCTCAGCCCCAGCATTTT,CASSLREGPQPQHF
TRBJ2-3,-,-,TRBV4-3,TGCGCCAGCAGCCAAAGCTATCTCACGAATACGCAGTATTTT,CASSQSYLTNTQYF
TRBJ2-3,-,-,TRBV11-1,TGTGCCAGCAGCCACCTAGGAGGCGGCACAGATACGCAGTATTTT,CASSHLGGGTDTQYF
TRBJ2-7,once,TRBD2,TRBV2,TGTGCCAGCAGGGGAACTAGCGGGGGCTCCTACGAGCAGTACTTC,CASRGTSGGSYEQYF
TRBJ1-5,-,-,TRBV6-2/TRBV6-3,TGTGCCAGCAGTTACCCCCGCAAAGACAGTAGCAATCAGCCCCAGCATTTT,CASSYPRKDSSNQPQHF
TRBJ2-1,-,TRBD2,TRBV6-5,TGTGCCAGCAGTTATACTAGCGGGACGCCGGAGTTCTTC,CASSYTSGTPEFF
TRBJ2-3,-,-,TRBV14,TGTGCCAGCAGCCAAGACGGCCTCTACCCAGATACGCAGTATTTT,CASSQDGLYPDTQYF
TRBJ1-3,-,TRBD1,TRBV7-9,TGTGCCAGCAGCTCCGGGACAGGGACTGGAAACACCATATATTTT,CASSSGTGTGNTIYF
TRBJ1-1,-,-,TRBV6-2/TRBV6-3,TGTGCCAGCAGTTATCGGGCTTCGAACACTGAAGCTTTCTTT,CASSYRASNTEAFF
TRBJ2-5,-,-,TRBV11-2,TGTGCCAGCAGCTTTGGGGGACAGACCCAGTACTTC,CASSFGGQTQYF
TRBJ2-3,-,-,TRBV11-2,TGTGCCAGTGCCGGGGACCCCTCTTCAGATACGCAGTATTTT,CASAGDPSSDTQYF
TRBJ2-1,-,TRBD1,TRBV7-9,TGTGCCAGCAGCTTAGTTGGACAGGGGGACAATGAGCAGTTCTTC,CASSLVGQGDNEQFF
TRBJ1-2,-,TRBD1,TRBV6-2/TRBV6-3,TGTGCCAGCAGTCCGGACAGGGGCTATGGCTACACCTTC,CASSPDRGYGYTF
TRBJ2-7,-,-,TRBV7-9,-,CASSSSDREAKGQYF
TRBJ1-4,-,-,TRBV9,TGTGCCAGCAGCGTATATGGGGAGAGGGGTGAAAAACTGTTTTTT,CASSVYGERGEKLFF
TRBJ1-2,-,-,TRBV5-4,TGTGCCAGCACAACTGCCGGGACGGTAACCTTTGTAGGAGGCTACACCTTC,CASTTAGTVTFVGGYTF
TRBJ2-4,-,TRBD2,TRBV20-1,TGCAGTGCTCGTGGACTAGGGAAAAACATTCAGTACTTC,CSARGLGKNIQYF
TRBJ2-1,-,-,TRBV10-3,TGTGCCATCAGTGAGAGGCAGGGAGGCCTCAATGAGCAGTTCTTC,CAISERQGGLNEQFF
TRBJ1-5,-,-,TRBV3-1/TRBV3-2,TGTGCCAGCAGCCAGGGTAGGGATCAGCCCCAGCATTTT,CASSQGRDQPQHF
TRBJ1-4,-,-,TRBV27,TGTGCCAGCAGTTACGATTTGAGGGGTGAAAAACTGTTTTTT,CASSYDLRGEKLFF
TRBJ2-7,-,-,TRBV27,TGTGCCAGCAGTTTATCGAACGATCGGTATTGGGACGAGCAGTACTTC,CASSLSNDRYWDEQYF
TRBJ2-1,once,TRBD1,TRBV3-1/TRBV3-2,TGTGCCAGCAGCCAACCCCAGGGGGCCTACAATGAGCAGTTCTTC,CASSQPQGAYNEQFF
TRBJ1-3,-,-,TRBV9,TGTGCCAGCAGCGAGTCGGGTGGGTGGGGAAACACCATATATTTT,CASSESGGWGNTIYF
TRBJ2-3,-,TRBD2,TRBV27,TGTGCCAGCAGTTGGGGAGGGGCCACAGTGGATACGCAGTATTTT,CASSWGGATVDTQYF
TRBJ1-1,-,-,TRBV6-1,TGTGCCAGCAGTGAAGGGGGCAGGGGTGAGGCTTTCTTT,CASSEGGRGEAFF
TRBJ2-2,once,TRBD1,TRBV9,TGTGCCAGCAGCACCCGACAGGGAAACACCGGGGAGCTGTTTTTT,CASSTRQGNTGELFF
TRBJ2-1,once,-,TRBV7-9,TGTGCCAGCAGCTTCGGACTCAGCAATGAGCAGTTCTTC,CASSFGLSNEQFF
TRBJ2-1,-,-,TRBV9,TGTGCCAGCAGCTCAGCGGAACATGAGCAGTTCTTC,CASSSAEHEQFF
TRBJ1-2,-,TRBD1,TRBV7-2,TGTGCCAGCAGCTTAGTTAGTCGGACAGGGGGCGACTATGGCTACACCTTC,CASSLVSRTGGDYGYTF
TRBJ1-5,once,TRBD1,TRBV12-3/TRBV12-4,TGTGCCAGCAGTACAGGGGAACGACAGCCCCAGCATTTT,CASSTGERQPQHF
TRBJ2-2,-,-,TRBV7-3,TGTGCCAGCAGCTTGGGCGGGAAGGGGGCCGGGGAGCTGTTTTTT,CASSLGGKGAGELFF
TRBJ2-3,-,-,TRBV19,TGTGCCAGTAGTAGATATAGCGGAAGCACAGATACGCAGTATTTT,CASSRYSGSTDTQYF
TRBJ1-1,-,-,TRBV4-2,TGTGCCAGCAGCCAATGGGGGGGGCGGTCTGAAGCTTTCTTT,CASSQWGGRSEAFF
TRBJ2-7,-,-,TRBV4-3,TGCGCCAGCAGCCTAGAGGTACGAAACTACGAGCAGTACTTC,CASSLEVRNYEQYF
TRBJ1-6,few,-,TRBV7-6,TGTGCCAGCAGCCCCATCCGAACAGGGAAGGCGAATTCACCCCTCCACTTT,CASSPIRTGKANSPLHF
TRBJ2-7,-,-,TRBV2,TGTGCCAGCAGTGAAGCGACGGGCGGTCTCGAGCAGTACTTC,CASSEATGGLEQYF
TRBJ2-1,-,-,TRBV7-9,TGTGCCAGCGCTTCGCTCCGGCCTGCCCCCATCAATGAGCAGTTCTTC,CASASLRPAPINEQFF